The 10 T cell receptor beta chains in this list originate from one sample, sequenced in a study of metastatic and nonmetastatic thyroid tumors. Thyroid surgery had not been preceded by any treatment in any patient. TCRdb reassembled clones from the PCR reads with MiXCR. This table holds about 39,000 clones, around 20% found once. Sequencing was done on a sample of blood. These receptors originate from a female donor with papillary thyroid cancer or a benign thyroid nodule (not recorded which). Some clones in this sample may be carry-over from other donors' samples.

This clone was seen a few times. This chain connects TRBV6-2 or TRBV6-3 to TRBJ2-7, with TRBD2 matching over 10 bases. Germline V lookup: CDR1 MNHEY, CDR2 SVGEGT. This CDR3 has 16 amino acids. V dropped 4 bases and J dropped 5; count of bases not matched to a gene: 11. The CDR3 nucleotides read TGTGCCAGCAGTTCAAGCAGCGGGAGGGCTTACAACGAGCAGTACTTC. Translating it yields CASSSSSGRAYNEQYF.

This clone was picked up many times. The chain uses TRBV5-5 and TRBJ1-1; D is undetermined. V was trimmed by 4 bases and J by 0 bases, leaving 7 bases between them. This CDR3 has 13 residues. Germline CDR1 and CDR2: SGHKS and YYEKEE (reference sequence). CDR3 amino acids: CASSVSMNTEAFF. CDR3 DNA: TGTGCCAGCAGCGTCAGCATGAACACTGAAGCTTTCTTT. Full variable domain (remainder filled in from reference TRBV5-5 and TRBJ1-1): DAGVTQSPTHLIKTRGQQVTLRCSPISGHKSVSWYQQVLGQGPQFIFQYYEKEERGRGNFPDRFSARQFPNYSSELNVNALLLGDSALYLCASSVSMNTEAFFGQGTRLTVV.

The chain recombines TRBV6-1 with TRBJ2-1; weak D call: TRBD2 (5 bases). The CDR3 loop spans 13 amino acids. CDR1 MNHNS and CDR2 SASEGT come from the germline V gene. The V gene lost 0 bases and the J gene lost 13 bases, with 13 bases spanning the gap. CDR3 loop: CASSEAGDLCQFF. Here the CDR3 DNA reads TGTGCCAGCAGTGAAGCCGGGGATCTCTGTCAGTTCTTC.

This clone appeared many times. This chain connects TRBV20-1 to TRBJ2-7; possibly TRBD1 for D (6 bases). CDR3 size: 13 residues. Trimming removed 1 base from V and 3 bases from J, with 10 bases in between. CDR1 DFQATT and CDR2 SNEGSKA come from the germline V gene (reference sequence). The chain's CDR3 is CSARGDTSYEQYF. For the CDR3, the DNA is TGCAGTGCTAGAGGGGACACCAGCTACGAGCAGTACTTC.

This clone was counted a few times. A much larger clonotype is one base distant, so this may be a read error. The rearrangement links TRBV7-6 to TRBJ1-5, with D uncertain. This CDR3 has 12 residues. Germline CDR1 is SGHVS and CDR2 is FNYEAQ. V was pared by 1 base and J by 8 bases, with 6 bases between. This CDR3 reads CASSLGGKPQHF. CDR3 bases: TGTGCCAGCAGCTTAGGTGGGAAGCCCCAGCATTTT.

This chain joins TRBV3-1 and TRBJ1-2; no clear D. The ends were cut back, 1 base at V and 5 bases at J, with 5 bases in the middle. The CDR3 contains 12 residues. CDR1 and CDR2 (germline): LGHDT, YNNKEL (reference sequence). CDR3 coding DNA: TGTGCCAGCAGCCAAGGGATGTATGGCTACACCTTC. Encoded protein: CASSQGMYGYTF.

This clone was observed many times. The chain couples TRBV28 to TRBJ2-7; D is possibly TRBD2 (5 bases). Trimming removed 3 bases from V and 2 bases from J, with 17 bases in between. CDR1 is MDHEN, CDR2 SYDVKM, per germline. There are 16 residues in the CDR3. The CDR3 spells CASSFNLGLLTYEQYF. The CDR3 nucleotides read TGTGCCAGCAGTTTTAACCTAGGACTTCTAACCTACGAGCAGTACTTC.

CDR3 sequence: CASSSDTLKITDTQYF. CDR3 nucleotide sequence: TGTGCCAGCAGCTCTGATACTTTGAAGATCACAGATACGCAGTATTTT. V is TRBV11-2 and J is TRBJ2-3, with D uncertain. V lost 4 bases and J 2 bases, leaving 16 bases between the germline ends. Germline lookup yields CDR1 SGHAT and CDR2 FQNNGV. CDR3 size: 16 residues.

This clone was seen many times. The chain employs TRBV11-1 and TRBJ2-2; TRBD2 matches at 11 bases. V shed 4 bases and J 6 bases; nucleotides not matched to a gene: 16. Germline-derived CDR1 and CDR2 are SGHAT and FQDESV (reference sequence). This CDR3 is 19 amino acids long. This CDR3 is CASSSINLAGGPSPGELFF. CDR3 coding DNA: TGTGCCAGCAGCTCAATTAATTTAGCGGGAGGGCCCTCCCCCGGGGAGCTGTTTTTT.

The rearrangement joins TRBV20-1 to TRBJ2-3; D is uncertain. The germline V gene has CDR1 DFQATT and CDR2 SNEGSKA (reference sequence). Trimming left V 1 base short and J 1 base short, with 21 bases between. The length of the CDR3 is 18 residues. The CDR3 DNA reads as TGCAGTGCTAGAGTCCCCGTAGACGGCATGGGTGGCACAGATACGCAGTATTTT. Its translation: CSARVPVDGMGGTDTQYF.